This T cell receptor beta chain appears in the sequencing data of a study of blood T cell repertoires in COVID-19 (dated by TCRdb to the early 2020s). About the investigation overall: Collaborator samples came from the United States, Italy and Spain and covered acute and convalescent phases of COVID-19. The prospective study material was composed of cDNA or gDNA derived from T cells, B-cell-depleted T cells, or PBMCs. Subjects who had been exposed to COVID-19, were actively infected with it, or had recovered from it provided the deeply sampled blood TCRbeta repertoires that made up the dataset. The repertoires were released in a freely available public database intended as a resource for research on the immune response to SARS-CoV-2. The samples were drawn from the first 160 participants of the ongoing ImmuneRACE study and from 950 to 1,500 subjects provided by 6 global collaborators. A de-identified subject ID, COVID-19 status, age in years and sex were almost always included in the sample metadata. Where HLA class I and class II types were available, the types were taken from metadata supplied by the sample provider, not from assay-based typing. What the research found in general, with its limitations: The quantity of clinical and demographic metadata differed by source and by participant and was supplied without curation.

Whole blood was collected in K2EDTA tubes by collaborating institutions according to the institutions' own protocols. For TCRbeta analysis, collaborators shipped samples as frozen whole blood, isolated PBMCs, or DNA extracted from either of those sample types. Notes on this clone: Its specific antigen is unknown. No much larger clone exists at a distance of one base, and base qualities are not known.

The immunoSEQ Assay, a bias-controlled multiplex PCR, was used to amplify TCRbeta CDR3 regions from genomic DNA. The source study handled its data this way. Within the assay, amplification of reference gene primers was used to estimate how many nucleated cells each sample contained. To quantify the absolute abundance of each unique TCRbeta CDR3 rearrangement, sequence reads were collapsed and filtered. For each sample, productive Simpson clonality was calculated as the square root of Simpson's diversity index across productive rearrangements. TCRdb limited this immuneACCESS table to in-frame rearrangements with V and J called. A share of clones is missing; checked studies link under half to unresolved V genes, and the rest is unexplained. V and J calls and clone size are copied from that table; D and trimming were computed from the DNA. This sample comprises tens of thousands of clones, roughly 80% of them detected only once. Roughly 5% of the sample rests with the top ten.

V is cut by 5 bases and J by 0 bases, and the space between the germline ends is 10 bases. The germline V gene encodes CDR1 SGHVS and CDR2 FQNEAQ. The CDR3 contains 14 residues, cysteine and phenylalanine counted. Here the CDR3 DNA is all that survives: 42 bases in frame from base 1. This sequence was found in a woman older than 75 with active or convalescent COVID-19. Recombination joined TRBV7-8 with TRBJ1-1; confidence is insufficient to name the D gene. Sequencing was done on a sample of peripheral blood. The CDR3 loop reads CASSKRVLNTEAFF. The DNA sequence follows: TGTGCCAGCAGCAAACGGGTGTTGAACACTGAAGCTTTCTTT.